This TCR beta chain was recorded in a study of T cell repertoires in cytomegalovirus infection. Study-level background: Public signatures in TCR beta pointed to CMV infection and matching HLA type.

This clonotype has ten or more counts. No antigen is known for it. TCRdb processed the reads anew with MiXCR; each CDR3 protein has one entry. The table has 200,000 to 300,000 distinct CDR3 sequences, roughly 13% seen once. Germline V gene sequence: CDR1 SGHVS, CDR2 FQNEAQ. This CDR3 is 15 amino acids long. V trimming: 3 bases; J trimming: 4 bases; junction bases outside the gene matches: 6. Findings and limits, study-wide: Ex vivo, HLA-C-restricted CMV-specific TCR beta clonotypes prevailed over the rest of the response. Cumulative frequency (of public TCR beta family members) identified carriers of CMV plus the relevant HLA.

The material sequenced was PBMCs. This clonotype was obtained from a human donor in good health (CMV status not recorded). Some clones in this sample may be carry-over from other donors' samples. The chain links TRBV7-8 to TRBJ2-7, with 10 bases fitting TRBD1. The CDR3 coding sequence is TGTGCCAGCAGCTTTCTACCGGACAGGGGGTACGAGCAGTACTTC. Encoded protein: CASSFLPDRGYEQYF. Looking up the rest from reference TRBV7-8 and TRBJ2-7 gives the full variable domain: GAGVSQSPRYKVAKRGQDVALRCDPISGHVSLFWYQQALGQGPEFLTYFQNEAQLDKSGLPSDRFFAERPEGSVSTLKIQRTQQEDSAVYLCASSFLPDRGYEQYFGPGTRLTVT.